Each of the 11 T cell receptor beta chains below was sequenced from the same sample in a study of T cell responses to AZD1222 COVID-19 vaccine. Produced via immunoSEQ multiplex PCR; TCRdb's table is partial and in-frame only. The sample includes some 130,000 clones, 88% of them seen just once. Sequences were derived from peripheral blood, sampled on day 0 of AZD1222 vaccination. Receptors originate from an adult in good health.

This sequence joins TRBV5-4 and TRBJ2-3; 8 bases map to TRBD2. CDR1 is SGHNT and CDR2 is YYREEE in the germline V gene (reference sequence). The length of the CDR3 is 15 residues. V lost 0 bases to trimming and J lost 0 bases; unmatched junction nucleotides: 0. The CDR3 protein is CASSLASGSTDTQYF. The CDR3 coding sequence is TGTGCCAGCAGCTTGGCTAGCGGGAGCACAGATACGCAGTATTTT.

The V call is TRBV5-1, the J call TRBJ1-2; 10 bases are a match to TRBD1. Losses at the gene ends were 4 bases for V and 7 bases for J; bases not matched to a gene: 16. Germline loops: CDR1 SGHRS, CDR2 YFSETQ. There are 17 residues in the CDR3. This CDR3 is CASSSWTGGTGISGYTF. DNA for the CDR3: TGCGCCAGCAGCAGTTGGACAGGGGGAACCGGGATCTCTGGCTACACCTTC.

The rearrangement uses TRBV10-3 and TRBJ1-4; D is undetermined. The CDR3 totals 16 residues. V was clipped by 4 bases and J by 4 bases, with 16 bases between them. The germline gives CDR1 ENHRY, CDR2 SYGVKD. CDR3 residues: CAISAQSASLNEKLFF. The CDR3, as DNA: TGTGCCATCAGTGCCCAATCAGCCTCCCTTAATGAAAAACTGTTTTTT.

This clone occurred once. The chain is built from TRBV5-1 and TRBJ2-2; D may be TRBD1 (5 bases). Looked up from germline, CDR1 is SGHRS and CDR2 is YFSETQ. The CDR3 contains 15 residues. The ends were cut back, 0 bases at V and 1 base at J, with 7 bases in the middle. CDR3 loop: CASSLVQGNTGELFF. Here the CDR3 DNA reads TGCGCCAGCAGCTTGGTTCAGGGGAACACCGGGGAGCTGTTTTTT.

The chain couples TRBV5-5 to TRBJ1-2; tentative D call: TRBD1 (5 bases). Germline CDR1 SGHKS, CDR2 YYEKEE (reference sequence). The CDR3 loop spans 16 amino acids. Trimming removed 0 bases at V and 2 bases at J, with 14 bases between. The CDR3 DNA reads as TGTGCCAGCAGCTTGGTCCCTCGGGGCACGAACTATGGCTACACCTTC. Translating gives CASSLVPRGTNYGYTF. The whole variable domain, filled in from reference TRBV5-5 and TRBJ1-2, reads DAGVTQSPTHLIKTRGQQVTLRCSPISGHKSVSWYQQVLGQGPQFIFQYYEKEERGRGNFPDRFSARQFPNYSSELNVNALLLGDSALYLCASSLVPRGTNYGYTFGSGTRLTVV.

V usage is TRBV30 and J usage is TRBJ1-6; tentative D call: TRBD1 (5 bases). V lost 5 bases and J lost 7, with 12 bases in between. The CDR3 has 13 residues. Germline V CDR1 and CDR2: GTSNPN, SVGIG (reference sequence). The CDR3 DNA is TGTGCCTGGGGGGACGGATTAAATTCACCCCTCCACTTT. This translates into CAWGDGLNSPLHF.

This sequence joins TRBV28 and TRBJ1-4; tentatively, D is TRBD1 (6 bases). Trimming stripped 5 bases from V and 1 base from J, with 11 bases between. This CDR3 contains 15 residues. Germline values: CDR1 MDHEN, CDR2 SYDVKM. CDR3 in DNA: TGTGCCAGCAGTCTCGGGGGGCTAACTAATGAAAAACTGTTTTTT. Translating it yields CASSLGGLTNEKLFF. The whole variable domain, remainder taken from reference TRBV28 and TRBJ1-4, is DVKVTQSSRYLVKRTGEKVFLECVQDMDHENMFWYRQDPGLGLRLIYFSYDVKMKEKGDIPEGYSVSREKKERFSLILESASTNQTSMYLCASSLGGLTNEKLFFGSGTQLSVL.

This clone has a single count. The chain recombines TRBV11-2 with TRBJ2-7; 8 bases fit TRBD2. The V and J ends lost 5 bases and 5 bases, in that order; junction bases with no gene match: 11. There are 15 residues in the CDR3. Per the germline V gene, CDR1 is SGHAT and CDR2 is FQNNGV. CDR3 in amino acids: CASSTRGSGNDEQYF. The CDR3 coding sequence is TGTGCCAGCAGCACTCGGGGTAGCGGGAACGACGAGCAGTACTTC.

CDR3 nucleotide sequence: TGCGCCAGCAGCTTGGTAGCGGCGGGGAATTCACCCCTCCACTTT. Amino acids: CASSLVAAGNSPLHF. This rearrangement joins TRBV5-1 to TRBJ1-6, with D unresolved. The length of the CDR3 is 15 residues. Germline loops: CDR1 SGHRS, CDR2 YFSETQ. The ends were cut back, 0 bases at V and 7 bases at J, with 11 bases in the middle.

This clone came up once. The gene calls are TRBV5-8 and TRBJ2-7, with 8 bases identical to TRBD1. This CDR3 region has 15 residues. The J segment lost 2 bases and the V segment lost 3 bases, leaving 7 bases of the junction unmatched. Germline CDR1 reads SGHTS; CDR2 reads YDEGEE. CDR3 sequence: CASSSRDRPAYEQYF. For the CDR3, the DNA is TGTGCCAGCAGCTCCCGGGACAGGCCAGCCTACGAGCAGTACTTC. Supplemented by reference TRBV5-8 and TRBJ2-7, the full variable domain reads EAGVTQSPTHLIKTRGQQATLRCSPISGHTSVYWYQQALGLGLQFLLWYDEGEERNRGNFPPRFSGRQFPNYSSELNVNALELEDSALYLCASSSRDRPAYEQYFGPGTRLTVT.

This chain uses TRBV28 with TRBJ2-7; 7 bases align to TRBD1. Trimming took 5 bases from V and 2 from J; bases not matched to a gene: 9. The CDR3 covers 15 residues. Germline lookup yields CDR1 MDHEN and CDR2 SYDVKM. CDR3 sequence: CASSLPGTDTYEQYF. The CDR3 DNA reads as TGTGCCAGCAGTCTCCCCGGGACAGACACCTACGAGCAGTACTTC.